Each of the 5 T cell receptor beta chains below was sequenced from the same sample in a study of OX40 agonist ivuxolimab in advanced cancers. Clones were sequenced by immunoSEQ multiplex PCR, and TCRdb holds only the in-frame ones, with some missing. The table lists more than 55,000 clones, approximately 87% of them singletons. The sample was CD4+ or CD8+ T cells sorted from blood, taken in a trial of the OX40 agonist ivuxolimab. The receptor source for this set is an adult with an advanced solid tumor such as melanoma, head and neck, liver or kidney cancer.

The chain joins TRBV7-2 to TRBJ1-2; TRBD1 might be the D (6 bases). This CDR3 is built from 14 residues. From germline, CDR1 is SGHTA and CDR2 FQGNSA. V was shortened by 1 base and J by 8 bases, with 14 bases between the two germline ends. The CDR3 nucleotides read TGTGCCAGCAGCTTAGTTAGGGCGGGGGGCGGCTACACCTTC. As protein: CASSLVRAGGGYTF.

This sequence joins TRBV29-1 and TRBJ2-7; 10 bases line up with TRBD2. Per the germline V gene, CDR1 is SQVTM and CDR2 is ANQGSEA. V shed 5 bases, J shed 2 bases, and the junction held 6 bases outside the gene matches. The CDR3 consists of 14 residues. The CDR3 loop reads CSVSGTSVAYEQYF. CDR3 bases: TGCAGCGTTTCCGGGACTAGCGTTGCCTACGAGCAGTACTTC.

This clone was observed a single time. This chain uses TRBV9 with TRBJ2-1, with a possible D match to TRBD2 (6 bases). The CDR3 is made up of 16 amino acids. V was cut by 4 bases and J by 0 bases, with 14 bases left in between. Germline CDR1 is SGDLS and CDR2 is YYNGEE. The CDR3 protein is CASSFLSGSSYNEQFF. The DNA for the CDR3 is TGTGCCAGCAGCTTTCTTAGCGGCAGCTCCTACAATGAGCAGTTCTTC.

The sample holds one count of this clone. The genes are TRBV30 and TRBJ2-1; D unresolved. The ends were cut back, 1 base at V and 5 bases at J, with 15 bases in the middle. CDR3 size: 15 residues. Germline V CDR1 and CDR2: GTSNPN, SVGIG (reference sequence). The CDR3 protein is CAWSDGLGLDNEQFF. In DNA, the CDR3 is TGTGCCTGGAGTGACGGCCTGGGCCTCGACAATGAGCAGTTCTTC. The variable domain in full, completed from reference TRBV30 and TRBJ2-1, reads SQTIHQWPATLVQPVGSPLSLECTVEGTSNPNLYWYRQAAGRGLQLLFYSVGIGQISSEVPQNLSASRPQDRQFILSSKKLLLSDSGFYLCAWSDGLGLDNEQFFGPGTRLTVL.

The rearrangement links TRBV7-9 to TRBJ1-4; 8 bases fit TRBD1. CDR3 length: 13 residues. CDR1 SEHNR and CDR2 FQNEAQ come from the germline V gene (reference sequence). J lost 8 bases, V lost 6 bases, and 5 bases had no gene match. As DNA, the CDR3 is TGTGCCAGCAGAGGGACAGGTGAAGAAAAACTGTTTTTT. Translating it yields CASRGTGEEKLFF.